One sample yielded the 9 T cell receptor beta chains listed below, sequenced in a study of metastatic and nonmetastatic thyroid tumors. Thyroid surgery had not been preceded by any treatment in any patient. TCRdb recomputed clones from the PCR reads via MiXCR. The sample shows 8,000 to 10,000 clones, approximately 32% of them seen only once. The sample consisted of adjacent normal tissue. These receptors came from a female donor with papillary thyroid cancer or a benign thyroid nodule (not recorded which). Some clones in this sample may be carry-over from other donors' samples.

This clone was seen a handful of times. The gene calls are TRBV28 and TRBJ1-2; D may be TRBD1 (6 bases). Between the trimmed V and J ends, which lost 6 bases and 4 bases, there was a span of 18 bases. Germline lookup yields CDR1 MDHEN and CDR2 SYDVKM. This CDR3 is built from 15 residues. For the CDR3, the DNA is TGTGCCAGCAGCCGAACAGGGAGCCTTGTCTATGGCTACACCTTC. Translation: CASSRTGSLVYGYTF.

As DNA, the CDR3 is TGCAGTGCTAGAGATCGAGTCAAGGGCGTCACAGATACGCAGTATTTT. Translated: CSARDRVKGVTDTQYF. The J gene is TRBJ2-3, the V gene TRBV20-1; the D is unclear. The CDR3 extends over 16 amino acids. CDR1 and CDR2 (germline): DFQATT, SNEGSKA (reference sequence). V gave up 0 bases and J gave up 2 bases, with 15 bases separating them.

The table lists this clone with a few counts. V is TRBV4-3 and J is TRBJ2-1, with 7 bases that match TRBD1. Germline V gene lookup returns CDR1 LGHNA and CDR2 YSLEER. V lost 4 bases, J lost 4 bases, and 4 bases stayed unmatched. This CDR3 contains 14 residues. CDR3 residues: CASSPGTEYNEQFF. The CDR3 coding sequence is TGCGCCAGCAGCCCCGGGACAGAATACAATGAGCAGTTCTTC.

In its sample, this clone was seen a few times. The gene calls are TRBV6-1 and TRBJ2-3, with 10 bases lining up with TRBD2. This CDR3 spans 17 amino acids. J lost 3 bases, V lost 1 base, and 7 bases had no gene match. Germline lookup yields CDR1 MNHNS and CDR2 SASEGT. CDR3 sequence reads: CASSEVASGSWTDTQYF. The CDR3 DNA reads TGTGCCAGCAGTGAAGTGGCTAGCGGGAGCTGGACAGATACGCAGTATTTT.

By its share, this clone is medium-sized (0.01 to 0.1%). Other DNA sequences from this sample encode an identical CDR3 as well. The chain uses TRBV30 and TRBJ1-1; tentative D call: TRBD1 (6 bases). This CDR3 is 16 amino acids long. V lost 8 bases, J lost 2 bases, and 24 bases lay in between. Germline CDR1 GTSNPN, CDR2 SVGIG (reference sequence). CDR3 in amino acids: CAGWISPGTPNTEAFF. The CDR3 DNA sequence: TGTGCCGGCTGGATAAGCCCCGGGACACCAAACACTGAAGCTTTCTTT.

Relative to its sample, this clone is large. The genes are TRBV6-1 and TRBJ1-1; D unclear. The V end lost 6 bases, the J end lost 1 base, and 9 bases lay between the germline ends. Germline-derived CDR1 and CDR2 are MNHNS and SASEGT. This CDR3 spans 13 amino acids. The CDR3 bases are TGTGCCAGCAGGGGCTGGAAGAACACTGAAGCTTTCTTT. Protein product: CASRGWKNTEAFF.

In its sample, this clone was seen a few times. V usage is TRBV2 and J usage is TRBJ2-7; 8 positions agree with TRBD1. CDR1 and CDR2 from the germline V gene are SNHLY and FYNNEI. The CDR3 loop spans 13 amino acids. V lost 9 bases, J lost 2 bases, and 6 bases stayed unmatched. The CDR3 reads CASVQGAPYEQYF. CDR3 DNA sequence: TGTGCCAGTGTTCAGGGGGCCCCCTACGAGCAGTACTTC.

This clone was counted between two and nine times. The CDR3 carries no conserved terminal phenylalanine or tryptophan, so it likely arises from a read error. Because the CDR3's place on the DNA is in doubt, the DNA is left out and the CDR3 is given as listed by TCRdb. The rearrangement joins TRBV6-1 to TRBJ1-2. Termini included, the CDR3 measures 12 amino acids. Germline V gene lookup returns CDR1 MNHNS and CDR2 SASEGT. This chain's CDR3 is CARGESNYGYTS.

The chain has TRBV7-9 and TRBJ2-7, with D unresolved. This CDR3 is built from 13 residues. Per the germline V gene, CDR1 is SEHNR and CDR2 is FQNEAQ (reference sequence). The germline V and J ends were trimmed by 2 bases and 2 bases, with 7 bases remaining between them. CDR3 nucleotide sequence: TGTGCCAGCAGCTTATCAGTTGCCTACGAGCAGTACTTC. It yields the protein CASSLSVAYEQYF.